The sequence of this TCR beta chain was determined in a study of CD8 T cells in Susac syndrome. The authors reverse transcribed about 0.5 to 1 ug RNA with random hexamers. TCRdb reprocessed the immunoSEQ multiplex PCR reads with MiXCR, giving one entry per CDR3 protein. The table records over 100,000 distinct CDR3 sequences, about nine tenths of them present only once. V was trimmed by 0 bases and J by 5 bases, leaving 7 bases between them. The CDR3 loop spans 13 amino acids. The germline CDR1 and CDR2 sequences are LGHNA and YSLEER. This clonotype was observed a few times. TEMRA cells were FACS-enriched, unlike CD8+ and CD4+ T cells, which were negatively isolated.

The sequencing input was CD4+ T cells from PBMCs. The chain is built from TRBV4-3 and TRBJ1-1; D is unclear. The clonotype originates from a human donor in good health. CDR3 sequence: CASSQEYSTEAFF. CDR3 nucleotide sequence: TGCGCCAGCAGCCAAGAATACAGTACTGAAGCTTTCTTT.